The source of this T cell receptor (beta chain) is a study of somatic mutations in cytotoxic T cells in rheumatoid arthritis. Study-level background: Blood (less than 32 ml EDTA) from each patient was taken right after diagnosis, before any treatment. At nearly 100% purity, some V beta antibody-stained T-cell populations were flow-sorted, and these included V beta1+ cells that were sequenced for TCRB. Study-wide points: Healthy controls did not share the age-linked increase in CD8+ clonality seen in rheumatoid arthritis patients.

The data were produced by immunoSEQ multiplex PCR, yet TCRdb's version contains in-frame clones alone and is incomplete. The table records a few thousand clones, around 80% of them present only once. This clone has just a few counts. Its antigen is not known. This CDR3 is built from 16 residues. The V and J ends lost 2 bases and 5 bases respectively, with 18 bases between them. The V gene's germline CDR1 is LGHNA and CDR2 YNFKEQ. The source material was CD8+ T cells sorted from blood. The receptor was derived from a woman aged 45 to 65 with rheumatoid arthritis. The chain uses TRBV4-2 and TRBJ1-1; D is unresolved. This chain's CDR3 is CASSQNLGEMWTEAFF. The CDR3 nucleotides read TGTGCCAGCAGCCAAAACCTCGGGGAAATGTGGACTGAAGCTTTCTTT.